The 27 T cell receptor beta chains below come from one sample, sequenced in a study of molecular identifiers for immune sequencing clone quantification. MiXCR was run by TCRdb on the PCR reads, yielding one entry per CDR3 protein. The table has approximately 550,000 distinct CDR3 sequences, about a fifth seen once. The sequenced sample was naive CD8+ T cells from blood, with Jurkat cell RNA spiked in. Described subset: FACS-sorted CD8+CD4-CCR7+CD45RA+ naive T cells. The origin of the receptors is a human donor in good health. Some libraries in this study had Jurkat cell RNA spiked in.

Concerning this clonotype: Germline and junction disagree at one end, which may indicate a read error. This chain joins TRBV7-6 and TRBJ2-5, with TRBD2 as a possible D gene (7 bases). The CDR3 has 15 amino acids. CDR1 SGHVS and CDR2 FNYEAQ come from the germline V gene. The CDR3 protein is CASGLGGGAGETQYF. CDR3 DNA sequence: TGTGCCAGCGGCTTAGGAGGGGGGGCCGGGGAGACCCAGTACTTC.

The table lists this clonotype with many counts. The CDR3 DNA is TGCGCCAGCAGATGGACAGGGGAGTACACTGAAGCTTTCTTT. Encoded protein: CASRWTGEYTEAFF. The V gene is TRBV5-1, the J gene TRBJ1-1, with 9 bases lining up with TRBD1. This CDR3 is built from 14 residues. The J segment lost 3 bases and the V segment lost 5 bases, leaving 5 bases of the junction unmatched. Germline V lookup: CDR1 SGHRS, CDR2 YFSETQ.

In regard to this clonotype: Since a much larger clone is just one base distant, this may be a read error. CDR3 nucleotides: TGTGCCAGCAGCTTACCAGGACAGAGGGCCGCAGATACGCAGTATTTT. This translates into CASSLPGQRAADTQYF. This chain joins TRBV7-9 and TRBJ2-3; weak D call: TRBD1 (6 bases). There are 16 residues in the CDR3. V lost 2 bases to trimming and J lost 4 bases, with 16 bases between them. Germline V gene sequence: CDR1 SEHNR, CDR2 FQNEAQ (reference sequence).

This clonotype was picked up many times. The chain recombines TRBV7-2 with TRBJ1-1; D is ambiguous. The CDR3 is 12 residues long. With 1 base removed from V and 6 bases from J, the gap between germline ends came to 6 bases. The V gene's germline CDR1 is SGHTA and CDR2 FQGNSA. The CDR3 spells CASSLVQAEAFF. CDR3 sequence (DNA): TGTGCCAGCAGCTTAGTTCAGGCTGAAGCTTTCTTT.

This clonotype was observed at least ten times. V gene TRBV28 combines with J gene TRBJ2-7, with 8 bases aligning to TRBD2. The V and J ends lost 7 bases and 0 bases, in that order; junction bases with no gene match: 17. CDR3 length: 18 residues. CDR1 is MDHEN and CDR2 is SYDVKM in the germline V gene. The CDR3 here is CASKYTGPASGSSYEQYF. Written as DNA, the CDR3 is TGTGCCAGCAAATATACAGGACCTGCCAGCGGGAGCTCCTACGAGCAGTACTTC.

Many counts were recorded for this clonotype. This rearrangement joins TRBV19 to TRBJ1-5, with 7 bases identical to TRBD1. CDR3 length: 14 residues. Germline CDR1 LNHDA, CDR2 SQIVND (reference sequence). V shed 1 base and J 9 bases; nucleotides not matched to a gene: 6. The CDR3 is CASSIVEGAGPQHF. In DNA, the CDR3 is TGTGCCAGTAGTATAGTTGAGGGGGCCGGGCCCCAGCATTTT.

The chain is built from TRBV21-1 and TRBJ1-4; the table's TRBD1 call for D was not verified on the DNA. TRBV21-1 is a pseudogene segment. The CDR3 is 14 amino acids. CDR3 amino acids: CASSRPGQGEKLFF. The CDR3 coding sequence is TGTGCCAGCAGCAGACCGGGACAGGGAGAAAAACTGTTTTTT.

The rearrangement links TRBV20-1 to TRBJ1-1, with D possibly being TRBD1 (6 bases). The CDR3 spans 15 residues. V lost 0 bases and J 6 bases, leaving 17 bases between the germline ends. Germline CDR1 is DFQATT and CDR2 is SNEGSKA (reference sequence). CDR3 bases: TGCAGTGCTAGAGATTTCAGGGGCCGAAGGGCTGAAGCTTTCTTT. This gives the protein CSARDFRGRRAEAFF.

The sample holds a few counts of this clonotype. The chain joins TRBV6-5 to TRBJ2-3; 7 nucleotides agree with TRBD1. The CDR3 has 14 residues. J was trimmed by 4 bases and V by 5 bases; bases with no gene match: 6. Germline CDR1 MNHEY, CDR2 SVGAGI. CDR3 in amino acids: CASSLGQEPDTQYF. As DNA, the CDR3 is TGTGCCAGCAGTCTCGGACAGGAACCAGATACGCAGTATTTT.

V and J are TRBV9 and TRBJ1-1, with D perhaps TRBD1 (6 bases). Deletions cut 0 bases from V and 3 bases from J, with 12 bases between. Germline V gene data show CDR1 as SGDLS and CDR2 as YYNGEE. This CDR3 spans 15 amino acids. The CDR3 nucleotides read TGTGCCAGCAGCGTAGAAGGGGGAGATTACACTGAAGCTTTCTTT. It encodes CASSVEGGDYTEAFF.

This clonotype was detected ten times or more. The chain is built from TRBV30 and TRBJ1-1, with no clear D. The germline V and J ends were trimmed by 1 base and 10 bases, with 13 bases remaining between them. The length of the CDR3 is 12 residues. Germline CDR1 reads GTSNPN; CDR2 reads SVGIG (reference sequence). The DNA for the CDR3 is TGTGCCTGGAGTGCCGAGGGTCCGACAGCTTTCTTT. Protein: CAWSAEGPTAFF.

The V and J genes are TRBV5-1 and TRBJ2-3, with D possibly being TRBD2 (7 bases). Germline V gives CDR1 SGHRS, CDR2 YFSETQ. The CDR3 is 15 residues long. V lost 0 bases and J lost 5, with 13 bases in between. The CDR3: CASSLDRGAGDTQYF. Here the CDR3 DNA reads TGCGCCAGCAGCTTGGACCGGGGGGCGGGAGATACGCAGTATTTT. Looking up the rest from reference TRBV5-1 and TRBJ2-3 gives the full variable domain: KAGVTQTPRYLIKTRGQQVTLSCSPISGHRSVSWYQQTPGQGLQFLFEYFSETQRNKGNFPGRFSGRQFSNSRSEMNVSTLELGDSALYLCASSLDRGAGDTQYFGPGTRLTVL.

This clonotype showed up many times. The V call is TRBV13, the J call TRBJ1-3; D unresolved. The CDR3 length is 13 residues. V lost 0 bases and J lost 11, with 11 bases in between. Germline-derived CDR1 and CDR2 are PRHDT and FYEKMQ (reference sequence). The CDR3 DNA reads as TGTGCCAGCAGCTTAGGCCCCTCCGACGCCATATATTTT. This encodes CASSLGPSDAIYF.

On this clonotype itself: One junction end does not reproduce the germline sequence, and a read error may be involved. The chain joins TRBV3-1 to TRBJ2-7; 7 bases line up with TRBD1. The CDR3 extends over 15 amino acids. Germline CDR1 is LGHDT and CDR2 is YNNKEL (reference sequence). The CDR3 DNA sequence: TGTGCCAGCAGCCGAAGGGACAGTCCCTCCTACGAGCAGTCCTTC. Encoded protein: CASSRRDSPSYEQSF.

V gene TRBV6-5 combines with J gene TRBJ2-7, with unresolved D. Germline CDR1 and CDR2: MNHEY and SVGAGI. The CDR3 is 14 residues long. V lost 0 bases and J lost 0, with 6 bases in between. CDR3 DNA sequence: TGTGCCAGCAGTTACTCGGTGGGCTCCTACGAGCAGTACTTC. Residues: CASSYSVGSYEQYF.

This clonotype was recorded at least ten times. CDR3: CASSQLAGSDTQYF. CDR3 DNA: TGTGCCAGCAGCCAACTAGCGGGATCAGATACGCAGTATTTT. This chain uses TRBV7-2 with TRBJ2-3; 10 nucleotides line up with TRBD2. Germline V gene data show CDR1 as SGHTA and CDR2 as FQGNSA. Trimming removed 5 bases from V and 4 bases from J; junction bases left unmatched: 3. The CDR3 loop spans 14 amino acids.

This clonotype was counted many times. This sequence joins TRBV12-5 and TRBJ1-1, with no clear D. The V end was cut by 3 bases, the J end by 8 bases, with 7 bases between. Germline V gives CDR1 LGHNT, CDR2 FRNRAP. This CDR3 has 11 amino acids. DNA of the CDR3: TGTGCTAGTGGTTTAGGAGTGGAAGCTTTCTTT. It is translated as CASGLGVEAFF.

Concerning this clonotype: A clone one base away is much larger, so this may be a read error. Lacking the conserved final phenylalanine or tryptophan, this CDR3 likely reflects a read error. CDR3 sequence: CASRPDRSNTGELFL. DNA for the CDR3: TGTGCCAGCAGACCCGACAGGTCGAACACCGGGGAGCTGTTTCTT. The chain uses TRBV6-5 and TRBJ2-2; the D gene is possibly TRBD1 (6 bases). The V gene lost 6 bases and the J gene lost 0 bases, with 11 bases spanning the gap. This CDR3 spans 15 amino acids. Germline CDR1 is MNHEY and CDR2 is SVGAGI.

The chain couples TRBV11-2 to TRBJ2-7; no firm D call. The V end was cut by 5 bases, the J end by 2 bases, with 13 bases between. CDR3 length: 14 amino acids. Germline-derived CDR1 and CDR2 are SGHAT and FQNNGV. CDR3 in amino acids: CASSPEGTTYEQYF. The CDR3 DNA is TGTGCCAGCAGCCCCGAAGGCACAACCTACGAGCAGTACTTC.

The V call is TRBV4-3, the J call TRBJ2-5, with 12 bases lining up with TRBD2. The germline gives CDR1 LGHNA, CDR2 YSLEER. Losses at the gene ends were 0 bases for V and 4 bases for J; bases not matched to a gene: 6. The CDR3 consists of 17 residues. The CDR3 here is CASSQDPLAGGSETQYF. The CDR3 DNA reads TGCGCCAGCAGCCAAGATCCCCTAGCGGGAGGGTCAGAGACCCAGTACTTC.

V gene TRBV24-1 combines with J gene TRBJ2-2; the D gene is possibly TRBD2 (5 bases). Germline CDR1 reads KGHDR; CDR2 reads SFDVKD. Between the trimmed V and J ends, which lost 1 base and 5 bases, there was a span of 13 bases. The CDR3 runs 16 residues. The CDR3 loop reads CATSDFGETGTGELFF. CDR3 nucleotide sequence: TGTGCCACCAGTGATTTCGGAGAAACGGGGACCGGGGAGCTGTTTTTT.

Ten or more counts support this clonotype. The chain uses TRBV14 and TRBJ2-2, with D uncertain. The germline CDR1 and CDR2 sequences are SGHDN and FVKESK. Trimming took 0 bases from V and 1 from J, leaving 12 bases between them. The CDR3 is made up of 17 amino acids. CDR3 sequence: CASSQEQWRMNTGELFF. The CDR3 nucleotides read TGTGCCAGCAGCCAAGAACAGTGGCGGATGAACACCGGGGAGCTGTTTTTT.

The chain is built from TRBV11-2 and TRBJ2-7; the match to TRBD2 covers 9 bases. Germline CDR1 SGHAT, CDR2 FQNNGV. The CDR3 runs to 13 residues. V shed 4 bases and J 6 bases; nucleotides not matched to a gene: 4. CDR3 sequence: CASSWGGGVEQYF. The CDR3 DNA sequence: TGTGCCAGCAGCTGGGGCGGGGGGGTCGAGCAGTACTTC.

CDR3 amino acids: CASSLGAGELTDTQYF. The CDR3, as DNA: TGTGCCAGCAGTTTAGGAGCGGGGGAATTGACAGATACGCAGTATTTT. The chain recombines TRBV12-3 or TRBV12-4 with TRBJ2-3; 8 bases are shared with TRBD2. Unmatched junction bases numbered 6, after V lost 1 base and J lost 3 bases. The CDR3 has 16 amino acids.

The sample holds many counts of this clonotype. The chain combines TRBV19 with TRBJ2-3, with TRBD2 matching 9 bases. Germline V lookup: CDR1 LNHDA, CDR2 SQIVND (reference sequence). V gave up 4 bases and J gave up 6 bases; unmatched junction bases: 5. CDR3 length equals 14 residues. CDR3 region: CASSNSGSADTQYF. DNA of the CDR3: TGTGCCAGTAGTAATAGCGGGAGCGCTGATACGCAGTATTTT.

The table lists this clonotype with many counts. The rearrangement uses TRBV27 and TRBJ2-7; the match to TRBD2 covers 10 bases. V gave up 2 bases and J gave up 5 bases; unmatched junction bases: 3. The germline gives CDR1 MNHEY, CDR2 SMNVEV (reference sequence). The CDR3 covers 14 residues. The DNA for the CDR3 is TGTGCCAGCAGTTTAACTAGCGGGGCCCACGAGCAGTACTTC. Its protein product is CASSLTSGAHEQYF.

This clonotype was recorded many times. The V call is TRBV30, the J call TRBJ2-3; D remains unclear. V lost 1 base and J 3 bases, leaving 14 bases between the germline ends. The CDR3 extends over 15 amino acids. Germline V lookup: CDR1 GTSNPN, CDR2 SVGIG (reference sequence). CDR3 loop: CAWSDLRSTTDTQYF. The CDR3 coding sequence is TGTGCCTGGAGTGATCTTCGGAGTACGACAGATACGCAGTATTTT.